What follows are 8 T cell receptor beta chains derived from one specimen sequenced in a study of T cells after yellow fever vaccination. Using its own MiXCR run on the 5' RACE reads, TCRdb lists one record per CDR3 protein. The data hold fewer than 650,000 distinct CDR3 sequences, with 21% observed a single time. Sequences were derived from PBMCs, sampled roughly 20 days after the first yellow fever vaccination. These receptors all stem from a man between 18 and 29 years old who received the YFV17D yellow fever vaccine.

This clonotype has a handful of counts. This chain connects TRBV6-5 to TRBJ1-1; a possible D gene is TRBD1 (5 bases). The CDR3 sequence is 12 residues long. Trimming took off 5 bases at V and 4 bases at J, with 8 bases between the two ends. Germline-derived CDR1 and CDR2 are MNHEY and SVGAGI. The CDR3 region is CASSGDSTEAFF. CDR3 nucleotide sequence: TGTGCCAGCAGTGGCGACAGCACTGAAGCTTTCTTT.

This clonotype has only a few counts. CDR3 region: CASSYSPHRSTGELFF. The CDR3 DNA reads TGTGCCAGCAGTTACTCCCCCCACCGAAGCACCGGGGAGCTGTTTTTT. The rearrangement links TRBV6-2 or TRBV6-3 to TRBJ2-2; D gene ambiguous. The CDR3 has 16 amino acids. Germline loops: CDR1 MNHEY, CDR2 SVGEGT. V was cut by 0 bases and J by 4 bases, with 12 bases left in between.

This clonotype has just a few counts. The rearrangement joins TRBV7-9 to TRBJ1-6, with a possible D match to TRBD1 (5 bases). The CDR3 loop spans 15 amino acids. Germline CDR1 SEHNR, CDR2 FQNEAQ (reference sequence). Trimming shortened V by 1 base and J by 5 bases, and 9 bases separated the two germline ends. The CDR3 sequence is CASSLGGADNSPLHF. The CDR3 DNA reads TGTGCCAGCAGCTTAGGGGGCGCGGATAATTCACCCCTCCACTTT. The full variable domain, its missing parts supplied by reference TRBV7-9 and TRBJ1-6, is DTGVSQNPRHKITKRGQNVTFRCDPISEHNRLYWYRQTLGQGPEFLTYFQNEAQLEKSRLLSDRFSAERPKGSFSTLEIQRTEQGDSAMYLCASSLGGADNSPLHFGNGTRLTVT.

In DNA, the CDR3 is TGTGCCAGCAGGCCACAGACCTCTGGGGCCAACGTCCTGACTTTC. The encoded protein is CASRPQTSGANVLTF. This chain connects TRBV6-1 to TRBJ2-6; D not certain. Germline assignment: CDR1 MNHNS and CDR2 SASEGT. Between the trimmed V and J ends, which lost 6 bases and 0 bases, there was a span of 9 bases. CDR3 length: 15 residues.

This clonotype was seen a few times. This CDR3 reads CASSQGVGDQGGQPQHF. DNA of the CDR3: TGCGCCAGCAGCCAAGGGGTGGGAGACCAGGGTGGTCAGCCCCAGCATTTT. V and J are TRBV4-3 and TRBJ1-5, with a tentative D call TRBD1 (5 bases). Trimming took 1 base from V and 6 from J, leaving 19 bases between them. The germline V gene encodes CDR1 LGHNA and CDR2 YSLEER. This CDR3 is 17 amino acids long.

In this sample, this clonotype turned up a few times. The chain joins TRBV28 to TRBJ2-5; D assignment may be TRBD1 or TRBD2 (5 bases each). This CDR3 region has 15 residues. V was shortened by 2 bases and J by 7 bases, with 17 bases between the two germline ends. The germline gives CDR1 MDHEN, CDR2 SYDVKM. CDR3 loop: CASSLVGPTSGTQYF. CDR3 in DNA: TGTGCCAGCAGTTTAGTGGGACCAACAAGCGGGACCCAGTACTTC.

The V gene is TRBV12-3 or TRBV12-4, the J gene TRBJ1-3; D unresolved. This CDR3 is built from 18 residues. The V gene lost 5 bases and the J gene lost 0 bases, with 20 bases spanning the gap. The CDR3 nucleotides read TGTGCCAGCAGTCCCAGGCGAACATTGGGGAGCTCTGGAAACACCATATATTTT. It encodes CASSPRRTLGSSGNTIYF.

This chain links TRBV7-2 with TRBJ1-2; D is unresolved. Germline V gives CDR1 SGHTA, CDR2 FQGNSA. The CDR3 length is 15 residues. The V gene lost 4 bases and the J gene lost 3 bases, with 15 bases spanning the gap. The CDR3 DNA follows: TGTGCCAGCAGCTCCTGGGAGTCTGAGTACTATGGCTACACCTTC. As protein: CASSSWESEYYGYTF.